The rows below give T cell receptor beta chains drawn from one sample of a study of shared clonotypes between healthy human individuals. Profiled with immunoSEQ multiplex PCR; TCRdb holds only in-frame clones, not every one. The sample includes roughly 1 million clones, about 77% of them seen just once. The sample taken for sequencing was memory CD4+ T cells sorted from blood. The receptors originated from a young man in good health. Both conserved end residues are part of each CDR3. D genes are given only for firm matches. Clone size is not always given. Where it is, it says once, few, many or a class for expanded clones.

d_call	v_call	j_call	clone_size	cdr3_nt	cdr3_aa
TRBD1	TRBV6-5	TRBJ1-2	many	TGTGCCAGCAGTAGCAACAGGGGGCAGGATGGCTACACCTTC	CASSSNRGQDGYTF
TRBD1	TRBV18	TRBJ2-3	few	TGTGCCAGCTCCGGACAGGCCTTAAGCACAGATACGCAGTATTTT	CASSGQALSTDTQYF
-	TRBV5-1	TRBJ2-2	few	TGCGCCAGCAGCTTGGGACAGTCGAACACCGGGGAGCTGTTTTTT	CASSLGQSNTGELFF
TRBD1	TRBV7-9	TRBJ2-7	-	TGTGCCAGCAGCAACCGGGACAGGGGCTCCTACGAGCAGTACTTC	CASSNRDRGSYEQYF
-	TRBV11-2	TRBJ1-1	-	TGTGCCAGCAGCCCCTACTTCGACGGCACTGAAGCTTTCTTT	CASSPYFDGTEAFF
TRBD1	TRBV10-1	TRBJ1-4	once	TGCGCCAGCAGTGAAGGGGGACAGGGACATGAAAAACTGTTTTTT	CASSEGGQGHEKLFF
TRBD2	TRBV25-1	TRBJ2-1	-	TGTGCCAGCGCAGGGGGACTAGCGGGACGCCTCAATGAGCAGTTCTTC	CASAGGLAGRLNEQFF
-	TRBV9	TRBJ1-3	-	TGTGCCAGCAGCGAAACAGGGACTGGAAACACCATATATTTT	CASSETGTGNTIYF
-	TRBV6-4	TRBJ1-6	-	TGTGCCAGCAGTATCGTGGGAAATTCACCCCTCCACTTT	CASSIVGNSPLHF
-	TRBV21-1	TRBJ2-5	-	TGTGCCAGCAGCAAAGGGGGACAGGGGTTGGAGACCCAGTACTTC	CASSKGGQGLETQYF
-	TRBV5-3	TRBJ2-3	-	TGTGCCAGAAGCGTGGGGGGCGAGGAAGATACGCAGTATTTT	CARSVGGEEDTQYF
TRBD1	TRBV9	TRBJ2-3	-	TGTGCCAGCAGCGTAGCGGGACAGTACACAGATACGCAGTATTTT	CASSVAGQYTDTQYF
TRBD2	TRBV6-4	TRBJ2-7	-	TGTGCCAGCAGTGACCCTTCCGGGACTAGCGGGGGGACCTACGAGCAGTACTTC	CASSDPSGTSGGTYEQYF
-	TRBV7-2	TRBJ2-5	-	TGTGCCAGCAGCTTAGTAAGGGCGGGAGAGACCCAGTACTTC	CASSLVRAGETQYF
-	TRBV27	TRBJ1-5	-	TGTGCCAGCCGCGCATGGGCAGGGTTTGGGAATCAGCCCCAGCATTTT	CASRAWAGFGNQPQHF
-	TRBV27	TRBJ2-7	-	TGTGCCAGCAGTTTATCACCATACTACGAGCAGTACTTC	CASSLSPYYEQYF
TRBD2	TRBV5-1	TRBJ2-7	-	TGCGCCAGCAGACCCTCACTAGCGGGCGTCTCCTACGAGCAGTACTTC	CASRPSLAGVSYEQYF
-	TRBV29-1	TRBJ2-1	-	TGCAGCGTTCCTAAGGGGGGGGCGTATGAGAATGAGCAGTTCTTC	CSVPKGGAYENEQFF
-	TRBV4-2	TRBJ2-2	-	TGTGCCAGCAGCCCCCCGTATACTAACACCGGGGAGCTGTTTTTT	CASSPPYTNTGELFF
-	TRBV29-1	TRBJ1-2	-	TGCAGCGTTGAGACGGGAAACTATGGCTACACCTTC	CSVETGNYGYTF
TRBD2	TRBV5-1	TRBJ2-1	-	TGCGCCAGCAGCTTGGGACTAGCGGGGGCCCCACCGGGGAATGAGCAGTTCTTC	CASSLGLAGAPPGNEQFF
-	TRBV12-5	TRBJ1-1	-	TGTGCTAGTGGTTTGTTGGTCGGGGGGGGTGAAGCTTTCTTT	CASGLLVGGGEAFF
-	TRBV7-6	TRBJ1-5	-	TGTGCCAGCAGTTCCTACGGTCAGCCCCAGCATTTT	CASSSYGQPQHF
TRBD1	TRBV5-5	TRBJ1-2	-	TGTGCCAGCAGCTTGGGGACAGGTCCTAACTATGGCTACACCTTC	CASSLGTGPNYGYTF
TRBD2	TRBV27	TRBJ2-2	-	TGTGCCAGCAGTATCTGGACTAGCGGGAGTATCGGGGAGCTGTTTTTT	CASSIWTSGSIGELFF
TRBD1	TRBV10-3	TRBJ1-2	-	TGTGCCATCAGTGAGTGGTCAGGGGGAGATGGCTACACCTTC	CAISEWSGGDGYTF
TRBD2	TRBV13	TRBJ2-7	-	TGTGCCAGCAGCCGGCGGGGGTTTAAGTCCTACGAGCAGTACTTC	CASSRRGFKSYEQYF
-	TRBV21-1	TRBJ1-6	-	TGTGCCAGCAGCAAACCCGGAAATTCACCCCTCCACTTT	CASSKPGNSPLHF
-	TRBV5-1	TRBJ2-2	-	TGCGCCAGCAGCCAACAGGGAGGATCGTTCACCGGGGAGCTGTTTTTT	CASSQQGGSFTGELFF
TRBD1	TRBV19	TRBJ1-5	-	TGTGCCAGTAGTACGGGACAGGGAGTGCAGCCCCAGCATTTT	CASSTGQGVQPQHF
-	TRBV6-5	TRBJ1-2	-	TGTGCCAGCACGGGGCGCTATGGCTACACCTTC	CASTGRYGYTF
-	TRBV30	TRBJ1-1	-	TGTGCCTGGAGTGGCCAAAACACTGAAGCTTTCTTT	CAWSGQNTEAFF
-	TRBV6-4	TRBJ1-5	-	TGTGCCAGCAGCCCCGACGGGGGCAATCAGCCCCAGCATTTT	CASSPDGGNQPQHF